A selection of T cell receptor beta chains follows, all from one sample in a study of blood T cell repertoires in COVID-19. The assay was immunoSEQ multiplex PCR, and TCRdb's table has in-frame clones only and misses some. The sample contains some 75,000 clones, around 88% of which appear only once. The specimen was peripheral blood. Every receptor here comes from a man in his 60s with acute or convalescent COVID-19. Both conserved end residues are part of each CDR3. The order of the fields is D gene, V gene, clone size, J gene, CDR3 protein, CDR3 DNA. The D gene is left open where the match is weak. Clone size is given for some rows only: seen once, a few or many times, or a class if the clone is expanded.

TRBD1	TRBV27	NA	TRBJ1-5	CASSLRDSNQPQHF	TGTGCCAGCAGTTTAAGGGACAGTAATCAGCCCCAGCATTTT
TRBD2	TRBV19	NA	TRBJ2-5	CASSMQGGQETQYF	TGTGCCAGTAGTATGCAGGGAGGGCAAGAGACCCAGTACTTC
NA	TRBV27	NA	TRBJ2-3	CASSLISASRTDTQYF	TGTGCCAGCAGTTTAATCTCGGCTAGCCGCACAGATACGCAGTATTTT
NA	TRBV21-1	NA	TRBJ2-3	CASSKDRTLTPSTDTQYF	TGTGCCAGCAGCAAAGACCGCACCCTGACTCCTAGCACAGATACGCAGTATTTT
NA	TRBV21-1	NA	TRBJ2-3	CASRVQGLTDTQYF	TGTGCCAGCAGGGTCCAGGGCCTCACAGATACGCAGTATTTT
TRBD1	TRBV5-6	NA	TRBJ2-1	CASSPGQAPGNEQFF	TGTGCCAGCAGCCCAGGACAGGCCCCGGGAAATGAGCAGTTCTTC
TRBD2	TRBV6-6	once	TRBJ2-1	CASSYLTGTSRGEQFF	TGTGCCAGCAGTTACTTAACCGGGACTAGCAGAGGTGAGCAGTTCTTC
NA	TRBV9	NA	TRBJ2-2	CASSDNAPNTGELFF	TGTGCCAGCAGCGACAACGCACCGAACACCGGGGAGCTGTTTTTT
TRBD2	TRBV3-1/TRBV3-2	NA	TRBJ2-1	CASSQGTSGNSYNEQFF	TGTGCCAGCAGCCAAGGGACTAGCGGGAATTCCTACAATGAGCAGTTCTTC
TRBD1	TRBV5-1	once	TRBJ2-2	CASSSGQGSTGELFF	TGCGCCAGCAGCTCCGGACAGGGAAGCACCGGGGAGCTGTTTTTT
TRBD1	TRBV7-2	NA	TRBJ1-2	CASSHPGQGRGYTF	TGTGCCAGCAGCCACCCGGGACAGGGACGTGGCTACACCTTC
TRBD2	TRBV5-1	NA	TRBJ2-5	CASSLSGGQETQYF	TGCGCCAGCAGCTTGTCGGGAGGGCAAGAGACCCAGTACTTC
TRBD2	TRBV7-6	once	TRBJ2-1	CASSLTSGGMHSYNEQFF	TGTGCCAGCAGCCTGACTAGCGGGGGAATGCACTCCTACAATGAGCAGTTCTTC